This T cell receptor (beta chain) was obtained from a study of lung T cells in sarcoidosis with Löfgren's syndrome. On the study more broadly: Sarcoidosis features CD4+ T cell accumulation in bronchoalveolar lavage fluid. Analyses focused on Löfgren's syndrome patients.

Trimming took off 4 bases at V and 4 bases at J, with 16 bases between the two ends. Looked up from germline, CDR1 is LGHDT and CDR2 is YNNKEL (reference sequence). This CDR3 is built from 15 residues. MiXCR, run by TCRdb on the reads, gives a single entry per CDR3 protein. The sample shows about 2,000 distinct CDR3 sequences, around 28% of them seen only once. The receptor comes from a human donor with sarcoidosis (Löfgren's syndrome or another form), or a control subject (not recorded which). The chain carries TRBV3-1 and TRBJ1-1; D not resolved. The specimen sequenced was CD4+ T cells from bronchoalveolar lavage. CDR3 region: CASSPNYSGSTEAFF. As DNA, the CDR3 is TGTGCCAGCAGCCCAAACTATAGCGGGAGCACTGAAGCTTTCTTT.